This TCR beta chain was captured in a study of blood T cell repertoires in COVID-19. Whole-study context: In each case, the material was cDNA or gDNA derived from T cells, B-cell-depleted T cells, or PBMCs.

Authors' analysis steps: Reference gene primers were amplified, and this amplification served to estimate nucleated cell counts. Measured with immunoSEQ multiplex PCR; TCRdb has only the in-frame clones, and not every one. Clonal size and the V and J genes are those of that table, whereas D and trimming came from the DNA. The sample has 120,000 or so clones, 85% to 90% seen once. V was pared by 6 bases and J by 7 bases, with 4 bases of the junction left unmatched. CDR1 is WSHSY, CDR2 SAAADI, per germline. The CDR3 is 14 residues long. The rearrangement uses TRBV10-2 and TRBJ2-1; 12 nucleotides agree with TRBD2. The sequenced sample was peripheral blood. The source of this sequence is a woman in her 50s with acute or convalescent COVID-19. The CDR3 DNA sequence: TGCGCCAGCAGATCTAGCGGGAGGGGGAATGAGCAGTTCTTC. Its protein product is CASRSSGRGNEQFF.